Below, one TCR beta chain is given with its context. No antigen is known for it. Germline V gene data show CDR1 as GTSNPN and CDR2 as SVGIG (reference sequence). V was shortened by 0 bases and J by 2 bases, with 11 bases between the two germline ends. The CDR3 has 15 amino acids. The sample comes from a study of cytomegalovirus exposure and HLA in healthy donors. Broader study findings: In an earlier analysis, in approximately 570 donors, most V segments appeared productive either ~87% or ~30% of the time.

60 Vbeta and 13 Jbeta primers were used in PCR. Clones were sequenced by immunoSEQ multiplex PCR, and TCRdb holds only the in-frame ones, with some missing. This table holds roughly 130,000 clones, 80% found once. Sequencing was performed on PBMCs. The sequence came from a young man in good health and CMV-seronegative. The chain uses TRBV30 and TRBJ1-5; D uncertain. For the CDR3, the DNA is TGTGCCTGGAGTGTACGGGGTTCGGGCAATCAGCCCCAGCATTTT. Protein: CAWSVRGSGNQPQHF. Variable domain in full (rest from reference TRBV30 and TRBJ1-5): SQTIHQWPATLVQPVGSPLSLECTVEGTSNPNLYWYRQAAGRGLQLLFYSVGIGQISSEVPQNLSASRPQDRQFILSSKKLLLSDSGFYLCAWSVRGSGNQPQHFGDGTRLSIL.